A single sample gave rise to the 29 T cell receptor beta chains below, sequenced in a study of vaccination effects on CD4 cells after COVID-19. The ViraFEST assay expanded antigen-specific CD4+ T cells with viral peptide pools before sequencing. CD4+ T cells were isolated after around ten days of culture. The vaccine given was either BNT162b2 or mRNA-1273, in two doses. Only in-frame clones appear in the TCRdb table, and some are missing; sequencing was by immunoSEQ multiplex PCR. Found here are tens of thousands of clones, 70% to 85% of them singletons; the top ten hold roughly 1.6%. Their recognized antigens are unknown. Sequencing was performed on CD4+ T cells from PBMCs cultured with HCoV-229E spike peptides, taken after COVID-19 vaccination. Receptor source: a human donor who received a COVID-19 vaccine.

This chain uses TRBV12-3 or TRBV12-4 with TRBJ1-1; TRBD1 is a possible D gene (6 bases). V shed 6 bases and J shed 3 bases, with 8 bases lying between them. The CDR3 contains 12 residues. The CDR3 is CASRQGYTEAFF. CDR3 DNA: TGTGCCAGCAGACAGGGATACACTGAAGCTTTCTTT.

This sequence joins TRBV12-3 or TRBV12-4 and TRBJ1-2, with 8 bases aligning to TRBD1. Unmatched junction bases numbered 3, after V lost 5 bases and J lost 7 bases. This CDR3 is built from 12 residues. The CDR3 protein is CASSQGAGGYTF. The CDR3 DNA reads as TGTGCCAGCAGTCAGGGGGCGGGTGGCTACACCTTC.

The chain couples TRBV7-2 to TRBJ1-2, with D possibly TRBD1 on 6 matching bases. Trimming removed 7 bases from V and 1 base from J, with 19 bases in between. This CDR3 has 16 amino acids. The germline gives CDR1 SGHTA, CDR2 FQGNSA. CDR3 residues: CASNLGGAGVNYGYTF. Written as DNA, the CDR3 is TGTGCCAGCAACCTCGGGGGGGCAGGGGTTAACTATGGCTACACCTTC.

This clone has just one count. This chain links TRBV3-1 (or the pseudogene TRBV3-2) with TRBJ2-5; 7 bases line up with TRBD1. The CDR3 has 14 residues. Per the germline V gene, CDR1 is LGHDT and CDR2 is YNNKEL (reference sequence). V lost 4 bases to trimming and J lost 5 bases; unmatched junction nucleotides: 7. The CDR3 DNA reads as TGTGCCAGCAGCCGGAATAGGGGGCATGAGACCCAGTACTTC. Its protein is CASSRNRGHETQYF.

The CDR3 spells CASSHSRGSSYNEQFF. The CDR3 DNA sequence: TGTGCCAGCTCACACTCACGGGGGAGCTCCTACAATGAGCAGTTCTTC. The rearrangement joins TRBV18 to TRBJ2-1; D is possibly TRBD2 (6 bases). This CDR3 region has 16 residues. Germline values: CDR1 KGHSH, CDR2 LQKENI. V was shortened by 4 bases and J by 0 bases, with 13 bases between the two germline ends.

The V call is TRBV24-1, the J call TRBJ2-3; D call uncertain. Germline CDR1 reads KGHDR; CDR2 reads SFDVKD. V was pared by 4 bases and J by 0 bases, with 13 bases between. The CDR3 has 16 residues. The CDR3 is CATSDPDRSSTDTQYF. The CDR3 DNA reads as TGTGCCACCAGTGACCCAGACCGCTCTAGCACAGATACGCAGTATTTT.

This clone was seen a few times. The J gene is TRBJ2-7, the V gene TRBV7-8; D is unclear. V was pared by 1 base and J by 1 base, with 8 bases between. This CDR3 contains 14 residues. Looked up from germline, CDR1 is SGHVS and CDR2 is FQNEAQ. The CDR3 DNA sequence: TGTGCCAGCAGCTTAGGCGCCGGTTCCTACGAGCAGTACGTC. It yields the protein CASSLGAGSYEQYV.

The CDR3 spells CAITPGLLYQETQYF. CDR3 nucleotides: TGTGCCATCACACCGGGACTCCTGTACCAAGAGACCCAGTACTTC. The gene calls are TRBV10-3 and TRBJ2-5; tentatively, D is TRBD2 (6 bases). The CDR3 covers 15 residues. Germline-derived CDR1 and CDR2 are ENHRY and SYGVKD. The germline V and J ends were trimmed by 7 bases and 0 bases, with 15 bases remaining between them.

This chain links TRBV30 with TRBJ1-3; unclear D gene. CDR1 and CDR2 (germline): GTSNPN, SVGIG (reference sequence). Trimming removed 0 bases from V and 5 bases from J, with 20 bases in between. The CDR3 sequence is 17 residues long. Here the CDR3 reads CAWSVRQSGRGRNTIYF. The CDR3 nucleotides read TGTGCCTGGAGTGTACGACAATCAGGTCGAGGGAGAAACACCATATATTTT.

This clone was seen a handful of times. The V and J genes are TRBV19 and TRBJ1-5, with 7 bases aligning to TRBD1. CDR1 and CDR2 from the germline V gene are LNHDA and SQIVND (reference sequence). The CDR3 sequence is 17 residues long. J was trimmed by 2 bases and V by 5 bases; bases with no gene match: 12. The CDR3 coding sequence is TGTGCCAGTAGTCCAACCACAGGGGTTTATCGCAATCAGCCCCAGCATTTT. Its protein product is CASSPTTGVYRNQPQHF.

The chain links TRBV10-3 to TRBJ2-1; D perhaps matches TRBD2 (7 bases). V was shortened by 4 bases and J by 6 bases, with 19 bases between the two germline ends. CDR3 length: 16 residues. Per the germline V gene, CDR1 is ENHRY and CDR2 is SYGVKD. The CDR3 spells CAISGGGGANSNEQFF. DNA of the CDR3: TGTGCCATCAGTGGGGGAGGGGGGGCCAACTCCAATGAGCAGTTCTTC.

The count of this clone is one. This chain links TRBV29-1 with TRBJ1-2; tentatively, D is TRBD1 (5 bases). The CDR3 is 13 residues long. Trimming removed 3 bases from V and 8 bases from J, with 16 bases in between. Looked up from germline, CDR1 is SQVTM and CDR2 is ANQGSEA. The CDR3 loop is CSVDRDSLAGYTF. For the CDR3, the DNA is TGCAGCGTTGACAGGGACTCCCTGGCGGGCTACACCTTC.

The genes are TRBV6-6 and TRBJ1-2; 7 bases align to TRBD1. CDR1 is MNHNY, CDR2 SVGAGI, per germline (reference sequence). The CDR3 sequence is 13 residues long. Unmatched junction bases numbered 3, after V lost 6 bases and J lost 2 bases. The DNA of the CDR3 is TGTGCCAGCAGCCCGACAGGGAACTATGGCTACACCTTC. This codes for CASSPTGNYGYTF.

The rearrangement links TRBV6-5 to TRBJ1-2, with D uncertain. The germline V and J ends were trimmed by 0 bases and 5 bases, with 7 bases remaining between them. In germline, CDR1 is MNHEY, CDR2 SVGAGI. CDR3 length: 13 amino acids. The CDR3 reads CASSYSTEYGYTF. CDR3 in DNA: TGTGCCAGCAGTTACTCGACTGAGTATGGCTACACCTTC.

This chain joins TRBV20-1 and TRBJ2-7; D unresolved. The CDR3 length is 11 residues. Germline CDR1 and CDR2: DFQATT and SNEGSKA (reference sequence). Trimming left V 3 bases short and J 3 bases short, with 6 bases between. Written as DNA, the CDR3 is TGCAGTGCTAGTAGGATCTACGAGCAGTACGTC. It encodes CSASRIYEQYV.

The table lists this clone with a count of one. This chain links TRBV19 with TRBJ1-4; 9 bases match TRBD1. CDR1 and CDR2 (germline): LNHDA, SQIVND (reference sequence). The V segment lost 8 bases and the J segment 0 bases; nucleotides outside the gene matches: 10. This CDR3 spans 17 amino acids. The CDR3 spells CASGPGQGKATNEKLFF. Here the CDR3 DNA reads TGTGCCAGTGGACCGGGACAGGGCAAAGCAACTAATGAAAAACTGTTTTTT.

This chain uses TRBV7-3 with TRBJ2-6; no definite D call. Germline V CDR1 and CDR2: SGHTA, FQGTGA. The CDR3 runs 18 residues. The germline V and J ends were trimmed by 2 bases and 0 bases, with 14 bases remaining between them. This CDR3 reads CASSLSVGGSSGANVLTF. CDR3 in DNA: TGTGCCAGCAGCTTATCGGTAGGCGGTAGCTCTGGGGCCAACGTCCTGACTTTC.

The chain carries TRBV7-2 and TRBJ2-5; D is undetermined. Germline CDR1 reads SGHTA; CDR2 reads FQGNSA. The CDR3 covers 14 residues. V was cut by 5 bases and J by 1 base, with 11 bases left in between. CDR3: CASSPLLLQETQYF. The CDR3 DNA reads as TGTGCCAGCAGCCCACTACTTCTCCAAGAGACCCAGTACTTC.

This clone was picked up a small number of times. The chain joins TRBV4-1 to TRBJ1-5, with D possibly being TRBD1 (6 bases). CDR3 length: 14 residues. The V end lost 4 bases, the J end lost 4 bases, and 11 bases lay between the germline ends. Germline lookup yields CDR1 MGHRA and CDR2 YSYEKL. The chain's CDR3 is CASSPWTVNQPQHF. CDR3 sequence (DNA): TGCGCCAGCAGCCCTTGGACAGTTAATCAGCCCCAGCATTTT.

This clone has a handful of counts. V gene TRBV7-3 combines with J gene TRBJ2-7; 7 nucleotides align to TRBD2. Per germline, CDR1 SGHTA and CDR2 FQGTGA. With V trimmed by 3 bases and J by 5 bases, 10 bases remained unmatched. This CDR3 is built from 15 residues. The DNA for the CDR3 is TGTGCCAGCAGCTTCTCACGATGGGAGGGCAACGAGCAGTACGTC. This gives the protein CASSFSRWEGNEQYV.

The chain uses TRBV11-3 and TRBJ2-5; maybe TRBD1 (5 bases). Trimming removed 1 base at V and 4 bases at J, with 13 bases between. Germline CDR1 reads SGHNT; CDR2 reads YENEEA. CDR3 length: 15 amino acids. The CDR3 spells CASSLAPREGETQYF. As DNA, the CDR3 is TGTGCCAGCAGCTTAGCACCCAGGGAAGGAGAGACCCAGTACTTC.

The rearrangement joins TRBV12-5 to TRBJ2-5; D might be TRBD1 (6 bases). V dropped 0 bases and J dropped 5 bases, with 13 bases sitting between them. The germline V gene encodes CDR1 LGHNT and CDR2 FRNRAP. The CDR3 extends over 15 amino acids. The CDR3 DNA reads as TGTGCTAGTGGTTTGGTGAGGGGGAATGGGGAGACCCAGTACTTC. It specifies CASGLVRGNGETQYF. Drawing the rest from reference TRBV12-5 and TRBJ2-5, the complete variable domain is DARVTQTPRHKVTEMGQEVTMRCQPILGHNTVFWYRQTMMQGLELLAYFRNRAPLDDSGMPKDRFSAEMPDATLATLKIQPSEPRDSAVYFCASGLVRGNGETQYFGPGTRLLVL.

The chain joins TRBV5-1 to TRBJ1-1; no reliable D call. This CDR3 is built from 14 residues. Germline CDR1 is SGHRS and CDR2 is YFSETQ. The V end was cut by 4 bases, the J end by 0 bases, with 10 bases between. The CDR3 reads CASSPPAMNTEAFF. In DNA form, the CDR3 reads TGCGCCAGCAGCCCCCCAGCTATGAACACTGAAGCTTTCTTT.

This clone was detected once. The DNA for the CDR3 is TGTGCCAGCAGTTACTCGGAGGCGACCCAGTACTTC. Translating gives CASSYSEATQYF. J is TRBJ2-5 and V is TRBV6-2 or TRBV6-3, with D tentatively TRBD2 (5 bases). The CDR3 totals 12 residues. The germline CDR1 and CDR2 sequences are MNHEY and SVGEGT. V dropped 0 bases and J dropped 7 bases, with 6 bases sitting between them.

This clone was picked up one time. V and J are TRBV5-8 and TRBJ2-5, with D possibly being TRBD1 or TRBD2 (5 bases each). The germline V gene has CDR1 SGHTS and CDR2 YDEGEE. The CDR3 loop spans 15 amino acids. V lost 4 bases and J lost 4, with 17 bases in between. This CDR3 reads CASSHRGSGRETQYF. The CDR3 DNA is TGTGCCAGCAGCCATCGAGGATCAGGGAGAGAGACCCAGTACTTC.

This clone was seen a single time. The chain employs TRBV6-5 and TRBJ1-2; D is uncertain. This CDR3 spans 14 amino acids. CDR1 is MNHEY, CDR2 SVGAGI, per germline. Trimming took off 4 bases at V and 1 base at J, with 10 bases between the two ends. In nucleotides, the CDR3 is TGTGCCAGCAGTTTAGGCGGGATTAACTATGGCTACACCTTC. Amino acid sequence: CASSLGGINYGYTF.

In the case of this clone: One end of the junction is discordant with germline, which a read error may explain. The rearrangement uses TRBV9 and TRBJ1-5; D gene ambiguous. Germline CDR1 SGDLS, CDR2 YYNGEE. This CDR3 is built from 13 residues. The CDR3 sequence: CASSVDSDQPQHF. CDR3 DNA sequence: TGTGCCAGCAGCGTAGATAGCGATCAGCCCCAGCATTTT.

This CDR3 reads CASSLEVGYHTQYF. In DNA, the CDR3 is TGCGCCAGCAGCTTGGAAGTGGGGTACCATACGCAGTATTTT. The V call is TRBV5-1, the J call TRBJ2-3, with no clear D. Per germline, CDR1 SGHRS and CDR2 YFSETQ. The CDR3 covers 14 residues. Trimming cost V 0 bases and J 7 bases, with 12 bases left between them. The whole variable domain, remainder taken from reference TRBV5-1 and TRBJ2-3, is KAGVTQTPRYLIKTRGQQVTLSCSPISGHRSVSWYQQTPGQGLQFLFEYFSETQRNKGNFPGRFSGRQFSNSRSEMNVSTLELGDSALYLCASSLEVGYHTQYFGPGTRLTVL.

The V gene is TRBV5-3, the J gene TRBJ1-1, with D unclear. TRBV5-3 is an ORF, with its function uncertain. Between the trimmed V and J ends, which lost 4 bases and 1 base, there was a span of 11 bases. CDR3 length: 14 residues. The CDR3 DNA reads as TGTGCCAGAAGCGCCCGTGATCAGAACACTGAAGCTTTCTTT. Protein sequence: CARSARDQNTEAFF.